The 17 T cell receptor beta chains in this list originate from one sample, sequenced in a study of T cells in Graves' hyperthyroidism and ophthalmopathy (dated by TCRdb to the late 2010s). Library preparation was by multiplex PCR. The sample was run on an Illumina HiSeq 2000. The TCR beta CDR3 regions were amplified from RNA transcripts. The first round of RT-PCR for the TCR CDR3 was performed with the HTBI primer set and the Qiagen OneStep RT-PCR kit. TCRdb trimmed the raw reads at Q25, called clones with MiXCR and kept productive beta chains. CDR3 protein duplicates are merged, each entry listing the most common genes and DNA. The sample table lists under 400,000 distinct CDR3 sequences, roughly 13% of them with a count of one. The ten top clones hold roughly 8.3% of the sample. The sequencing input was blood. The receptors stem from a woman younger than 30 with Graves' hyperthyroidism.

The CDR3 DNA is TGTGCCAGCAACTTGACAGTGAACACTGAAGCTTTCTTT. It specifies CASNLTVNTEAFF. The chain joins TRBV11-2 to TRBJ1-1; weak D call: TRBD1 (5 bases). The CDR3 runs to 13 residues. Germline CDR1 SGHAT, CDR2 FQNNGV. V shed 7 bases and J shed 0 bases, with 9 bases lying between them.

The sample holds many counts of this clonotype. The chain is built from TRBV6-2 or TRBV6-3 and TRBJ2-1; TRBD2 matches 10 bases. This CDR3 is 15 amino acids long. V lost 5 bases to trimming and J lost 7 bases; unmatched junction nucleotides: 8. CDR1 MNHEY and CDR2 SVGEGT come from the germline V gene. The CDR3 bases are TGTGCCAGCAGTCGCCTAGCGGGAGTTGGGAATGAGCAGTTCTTC. The encoded protein is CASSRLAGVGNEQFF.

This clonotype was observed a few times. This chain links TRBV2 with TRBJ2-7; 8 positions match TRBD2. Germline V lookup: CDR1 SNHLY, CDR2 FYNNEI. The trim removed 4 bases at V and 4 bases at J, leaving 12 bases unmatched. The CDR3 runs 16 residues. The CDR3 DNA reads as TGTGCCAGCAGTGCCCGACTAGCGACTGTCCGGTACGAGCAGTACTTC. Encoded protein: CASSARLATVRYEQYF.

This clonotype was observed many times. CDR3 sequence: CASSPEGFHPYNEQFF. CDR3 sequence (DNA): TGTGCCAGCAGTCCCGAGGGTTTCCATCCCTACAATGAGCAGTTCTTC. The chain has TRBV7-3 and TRBJ2-1, with D possibly matching TRBD2 (5 bases). CDR1 and CDR2 from the germline V gene are SGHTA and FQGTGA. V was cut by 6 bases and J by 2 bases, with 17 bases left in between. This CDR3 is 16 amino acids long.

V and J are TRBV6-1 and TRBJ2-1; tentatively, D is TRBD2 (6 bases). CDR1 MNHNS and CDR2 SASEGT come from the germline V gene. The V and J ends lost 7 bases and 7 bases respectively, with 17 bases between them. This CDR3 has 14 amino acids. The CDR3 spells CASNTGGTPNEQFF. The CDR3 DNA sequence: TGTGCCAGCAACACCGGAGGGACCCCGAATGAGCAGTTCTTC.

Many counts were recorded for this clonotype. V is TRBV5-5 and J is TRBJ2-3, with no clear D. The CDR3 is made up of 15 amino acids. Germline lookup yields CDR1 SGHKS and CDR2 YYEKEE (reference sequence). V was pared by 0 bases and J by 2 bases, with 10 bases between. The CDR3, as DNA: TGTGCCAGCAGCTTGGCCGATTTTGTCACAGATACGCAGTATTTT. This encodes CASSLADFVTDTQYF.

This clonotype was counted between two and nine times. This chain uses TRBV20-1 with TRBJ1-3; perhaps TRBD1 as D (5 bases). Germline CDR1 and CDR2: DFQATT and SNEGSKA (reference sequence). CDR3 size: 14 residues. With 6 bases removed from V and 1 base from J, the gap between germline ends came to 13 bases. CDR3: CSARLEGSGNTIYF. DNA of the CDR3: TGCAGTGCCCGACTAGAGGGGTCTGGAAACACCATATATTTT.

This clonotype appeared many times. The CDR3 region has the DNA TGTGCCAGCAGCCAAGGACTAGCGGAATCCTACGAGCAGTACTTC. Protein sequence: CASSQGLAESYEQYF. The V and J genes are TRBV3-1 and TRBJ2-7; 9 bases are shared with TRBD2. The CDR3 is 15 amino acids. Germline V CDR1 and CDR2: LGHDT, YNNKEL (reference sequence). The V segment lost 1 base and the J segment 1 base; nucleotides outside the gene matches: 2.

The sample holds many counts of this clonotype. The chain recombines TRBV7-9 with TRBJ1-1; D call uncertain. The germline V gene has CDR1 SEHNR and CDR2 FQNEAQ (reference sequence). The length of the CDR3 is 14 residues. The ends were cut back, 2 bases at V and 3 bases at J, with 10 bases in the middle. The CDR3 loop is CASSLISGDTEAFF. The DNA of the CDR3 is TGTGCCAGCAGCTTAATCTCCGGGGACACTGAAGCTTTCTTT.

This clonotype was counted between two and nine times. A clone one base away is much larger, so this may be a read error. The J gene is TRBJ1-5, the V gene TRBV27; D may be TRBD1 (5 bases). The CDR3 length is 15 residues. Per the germline V gene, CDR1 is MNHEY and CDR2 is SMNVEV (reference sequence). CDR3 sequence (DNA): TGTGCCAGCAGTTTAGGGGGAGGAAGCAATCAGCCCCAGCGTTTT. Residues: CASSLGGGSNQPQRF.

The table lists this clonotype with a few counts. This chain connects TRBV19 to TRBJ1-1; perhaps TRBD1 as D (5 bases). Germline V gene lookup returns CDR1 LNHDA and CDR2 SQIVND (reference sequence). Trimming took 7 bases from V and 11 from J, leaving 14 bases between them. The CDR3 extends over 11 amino acids. CDR3 nucleotides: TGTGCCAGTACCCGATGGGGGGAGGCTTTCTTT. Encoded protein: CASTRWGEAFF.

The chain recombines TRBV10-3 with TRBJ2-3, with D unclear. Germline CDR1 ENHRY, CDR2 SYGVKD. CDR3 length: 13 residues. V dropped 1 base and J dropped 5 bases, with 7 bases sitting between them. The CDR3 loop reads CAISELGLDTQYF. For the CDR3, the DNA is TGTGCCATCAGTGAGTTGGGATTAGATACGCAGTATTTT.

This clonotype has just a few counts. The rearrangement joins TRBV5-1 to TRBJ2-3; D is perhaps TRBD1 or TRBD2 (5 bases each). Germline V gives CDR1 SGHRS, CDR2 YFSETQ. V lost 3 bases and J lost 3, with 11 bases in between. The CDR3 loop spans 14 amino acids. The CDR3 DNA reads TGCGCCAGCAGCTCGGGGCCTGGGACAGATACGCAGTATTTT. It yields the protein CASSSGPGTDTQYF.

In this sample, this clonotype turned up many times. This chain uses TRBV3-1 with TRBJ1-2, with 8 bases identical to TRBD1. V gave up 1 base and J gave up 7 bases; unmatched junction bases: 11. CDR1 and CDR2 from the germline V gene are LGHDT and YNNKEL (reference sequence). This CDR3 region has 16 residues. CDR3 coding DNA: TGTGCCAGCAGCCAAGCCGGGACAGGTGCTCAAGGTGGCTACACCTTC. As protein: CASSQAGTGAQGGYTF. The complete variable domain, with remaining parts taken from reference TRBV3-1 and TRBJ1-2, reads DTAVSQTPKYLVTQMGNDKSIKCEQNLGHDTMYWYKQDSKKFLKIMFSYNNKELIINETVPNRFSPKSPDKAHLNLHINSLELGDSAVYFCASSQAGTGAQGGYTFGSGTRLTVV.

This clonotype was found many times. The rearrangement uses TRBV27 and TRBJ2-7, with a possible D match to TRBD2 (6 bases). Trimming removed 6 bases at V and 5 bases at J, with 14 bases between. This CDR3 has 13 amino acids. Germline CDR1 is MNHEY and CDR2 is SMNVEV (reference sequence). The CDR3 sequence: CASSPSDWDEQYF. In nucleotides, the CDR3 is TGTGCCAGCAGCCCTAGCGACTGGGACGAGCAGTACTTC.

This clonotype appeared a few times. A single base separates this from a much larger clone, so it may be a read error. This chain connects TRBV20-1 to TRBJ1-1; D is undetermined. This CDR3 is built from 16 residues. Germline V lookup: CDR1 DFQATT, CDR2 SNEGSKA (reference sequence). Trimming removed 0 bases at V and 5 bases at J, with 19 bases between. In nucleotides, the CDR3 is TGCAGTGCTAGAGATCAGGATACATCAGGTATAACTGAAGCTTTCTTT. Translating it yields CSARDQDTSGITEAFF.

This clonotype was recorded many times. This chain uses TRBV13 with TRBJ1-2; perhaps TRBD1 as D (5 bases). The CDR3 is 14 amino acids. The ends were cut back, 3 bases at V and 7 bases at J, with 15 bases in the middle. Germline CDR1 and CDR2: PRHDT and FYEKMQ (reference sequence). The CDR3 spells CASSFYRLQGGYTF. The CDR3 region has the DNA TGTGCCAGCAGCTTCTACCGGCTTCAGGGTGGCTACACCTTC.